A single sample is the source of the 13 T cell receptor beta chains below, sequenced in a study of blood T cell repertoires in COVID-19. Repertoires were generated with immunoSEQ multiplex PCR, while TCRdb's copy carries only in-frame clones and drops some. The table lists about 70,000 clones, 75% to 90% of them singletons, with 15% to 20% in the top ten. Sequenced sample: peripheral blood. All receptors derive from a man in his 70s who had recovered from COVID-19.

The CDR3 DNA follows: TGTGCCAGTAGTCAGACAGGGGTAAACGAAAAACTGTTTTTT. It yields the protein CASSQTGVNEKLFF. The V call is TRBV19, the J call TRBJ1-4; 8 nucleotides agree with TRBD1. The V segment lost 5 bases and the J segment 8 bases; nucleotides outside the gene matches: 7. The CDR3 has 14 amino acids. Germline V CDR1 and CDR2: LNHDA, SQIVND (reference sequence).

A few counts support this clone. The rearrangement links TRBV7-2 to TRBJ1-3; D ambiguous. Germline CDR1 SGHTA, CDR2 FQGNSA. V lost 1 base and J 0 bases, leaving 13 bases between the germline ends. CDR3 length equals 17 residues. CDR3 in amino acids: CASSLELTLSSGNTIYF. As DNA, the CDR3 is TGTGCCAGCAGCTTAGAGTTAACGCTGAGCTCTGGAAACACCATATATTTT.

This clone has at least ten counts. This chain joins TRBV10-3 and TRBJ1-1; D remains ambiguous. Germline CDR1 ENHRY, CDR2 SYGVKD. The CDR3 is made up of 17 amino acids. V lost 0 bases and J lost 5, with 19 bases in between. CDR3: CAISESPISRGRTEAFF. The CDR3 bases are TGTGCCATCAGTGAGTCGCCGATATCCAGAGGGAGGACTGAAGCTTTCTTT.

In its sample, this clone was seen a few times. The chain employs TRBV7-2 and TRBJ2-1; TRBD2 agrees at 11 bases. The germline gives CDR1 SGHTA, CDR2 FQGNSA. Trimming cost V 1 base and J 9 bases; bases outside gene matches: 8. There are 16 residues in the CDR3. The CDR3 region has the DNA TGTGCCAGCAGCTTAGGGCCACTAGCGGGAGTCGGTGAGCAGTTCTTC. As protein: CASSLGPLAGVGEQFF.

A single count supports this clone. The V gene is TRBV5-1, the J gene TRBJ1-2; D is undetermined. The V gene's germline CDR1 is SGHRS and CDR2 YFSETQ. The CDR3 has 13 residues. The V gene lost 0 bases and the J gene lost 2 bases, with 5 bases spanning the gap. CDR3 loop: CASSLERNYGYTF. CDR3 bases: TGCGCCAGCAGCTTGGAGAGAAACTATGGCTACACCTTC.

The rearrangement uses TRBV7-9 and TRBJ2-3; the match to TRBD2 covers 14 bases. V was clipped by 4 bases and J by 3 bases; unmatched bases: 6. This CDR3 has 17 amino acids. CDR1 SEHNR and CDR2 FQNEAQ come from the germline V gene (reference sequence). The CDR3, as DNA: TGTGCCAGCAGCTCGGGACTAGCGGGAGCTGGAACAGATACGCAGTATTTT. Its protein product is CASSSGLAGAGTDTQYF.

The chain uses TRBV7-2 and TRBJ2-2, with TRBD1 matching over 9 bases. This CDR3 region has 18 residues. Trimming at V came to 1 base and at J to 4 bases, leaving 10 bases not matched to a gene. Germline V CDR1 and CDR2: SGHTA, FQGNSA. CDR3 DNA: TGTGCCAGCAGCTTAGAGGGACAGGGCGCACGGAGCACCGGGGAGCTGTTTTTT. Translated: CASSLEGQGARSTGELFF.

The chain recombines TRBV11-2 with TRBJ2-7, with TRBD1 identical over 9 bases. With 1 base clipped from V and 0 bases from J, the junction kept 10 bases outside the gene matches. Germline V gives CDR1 SGHAT, CDR2 FQNNGV. CDR3 size: 18 residues. This CDR3 is CASSLATQTGGVSYEQYF. The DNA for the CDR3 is TGTGCCAGCAGCTTAGCCACGCAAACAGGGGGCGTCTCCTACGAGCAGTACTTC.

This clone was seen a handful of times. The chain recombines TRBV28 with TRBJ1-6, with 8 bases lining up with TRBD1. Germline trimming cut 8 bases from V and 4 bases from J; bases unmatched to any gene: 10. The germline V gene has CDR1 MDHEN and CDR2 SYDVKM. The CDR3 covers 16 residues. The CDR3 region is CASRYLGQGYNSPLHF. CDR3 nucleotide sequence: TGTGCCAGCCGATACCTCGGACAGGGTTATAATTCACCCCTCCACTTT.

A single count supports this clone. V gene TRBV28 combines with J gene TRBJ2-5, with D perhaps matching TRBD2 (5 bases). V was trimmed by 3 bases and J by 6 bases, leaving 11 bases between them. This CDR3 comprises 13 residues. Germline lookup yields CDR1 MDHEN and CDR2 SYDVKM. The chain's CDR3 is CASSFRGGQTQYF. The DNA of the CDR3 is TGTGCCAGCAGTTTTCGGGGTGGGCAGACCCAGTACTTC.

The rearrangement joins TRBV27 to TRBJ1-6, with D possibly being TRBD1 (5 bases). CDR3 length: 12 amino acids. Germline lookup yields CDR1 MNHEY and CDR2 SMNVEV (reference sequence). Trimming left V 5 bases short and J 9 bases short, with 8 bases between. The CDR3 region is CASSQGGSPLHF. The CDR3 bases are TGTGCCAGCAGTCAGGGAGGTTCACCCCTCCACTTT.

The chain recombines TRBV7-2 with TRBJ1-4, with TRBD1 matching over 9 bases. The V and J ends lost 2 bases and 11 bases, in that order; junction bases with no gene match: 6. CDR3 length equals 14 residues. Germline V gene lookup returns CDR1 SGHTA and CDR2 FQGNSA. The CDR3 nucleotides are TGTGCCAGCAGCTTAAGACAGGGGGGGGGCAAACTGTTTTTT. Its protein is CASSLRQGGGKLFF.

The chain combines TRBV7-3 with TRBJ2-7; 7 positions agree with TRBD1. Germline lookup yields CDR1 SGHTA and CDR2 FQGTGA. The CDR3 is 13 residues long. V shed 1 base and J 5 bases; nucleotides not matched to a gene: 2. The CDR3 sequence is CASSLSQGDEQYF. The CDR3 DNA sequence: TGTGCCAGCAGCTTAAGCCAGGGGGACGAGCAGTACTTC.